This T cell receptor (beta chain) was recovered during a study of early T cells in non-severe SARS-CoV-2 infection. To note about this clonotype: The antigen is undetermined.

Regarding the study as a whole: In VDJdb matching, anti-spike CD8 responses were favored while private and CD4 specificities went missing.

Unique molecular identifiers were affixed to single, distinct cDNA molecules. TCRdb analysed the 5' RACE reads with MiXCR anew, one entry per CDR3 protein. This repertoire shows fewer than 120,000 distinct CDR3 sequences, about 12% found once; its top ten account for approximately 4%. The TCR sequence derives from an adult who was a healthcare worker with PCR-confirmed SARS-CoV-2 infection or an uninfected control (not recorded which). This specimen was whole blood, taken at baseline.

The CDR3 coding sequence is TGTGCCAGCAGCTTCGCCATGAACACTGAAGCTTTCTTT. Residues: CASSFAMNTEAFF. The chain carries TRBV7-9 and TRBJ1-1; D remains unclear. The CDR3 contains 13 residues. V lost 3 bases and J lost 0, with 5 bases in between. Looked up from germline, CDR1 is SEHNR and CDR2 is FQNEAQ (reference sequence).